This T cell receptor beta chain comes out of a study of T cells in women clearing cervical HPV infection. J was trimmed by 6 bases and V by 5 bases; bases with no gene match: 4. Germline V gives CDR1 MDHEN, CDR2 SYDVKM. The CDR3 contains 14 residues. This clone shows up as medium-sized (0.01 to 0.1%) by frequency. The DNA ends 3 residues before the CDR3 does, and the rest of the CDR3 is filled in from the germline J gene. Libraries were prepared by immunoSEQ multiplex PCR; TCRdb keeps only in-frame clonotypes and omits some of them. Reported are around 23,000 clones; the ten largest clones contain approximately 2.4%.

The chain employs TRBV28 and TRBJ2-2; TRBD2 matches at 9 bases. The receptor was derived from a woman between 18 and 75 years old with a cervical HPV16 infection that either progressed to CIN3+ or cleared (not recorded which). Sequenced input: blood buffy coat. Incomplete CDR3 DNA: TGTGCCAGCAGTCGGACTAGCGCAGCCGGGGAG. It codes for CASSRTSAAGE. The complete CDR3 reads CASSRTSAAGELFF.